The sequence of this T cell receptor beta chain was determined in a study of vaccination effects on CD4 cells after COVID-19. As for the study in general: Either the BNT162b2 or mRNA-1273 vaccine was given to participants in two doses. The culture medium for two million PBMC per well included approximately 10 IU/ml IL-2 and roughly 10 ug/ml peptides. Overall study results and limits: Marked clonal contraction was seen in infection- and vaccine-induced clones late after vaccination.

Subsequent to less than eleven days of culture, CD4+ T cells were isolated. Vaccinees lacked prior SARS-CoV-2 infection and tested negative for nucleocapsid antibodies. There are a few counts of this clone. The antigen remains undetermined. Assay: immunoSEQ multiplex PCR; the TCRdb copy retains only in-frame clones and omits some. The table lists some 31,000 clones, about 71% of them singletons. The sequencing here drew on CD4+ T cells from PBMCs cultured without peptide, taken before COVID-19 vaccination. The sequence derives from a human donor who received a COVID-19 vaccine.

The CDR3 spells CASSLGQGIYGYTF. The DNA of the CDR3 is TGTGCCAGCAGTTTAGGACAGGGAATCTATGGCTACACCTTC. The V and J genes are TRBV6-5 and TRBJ1-2, with 8 bases lining up with TRBD1. In germline, CDR1 is MNHEY, CDR2 SVGAGI. The CDR3 has 14 residues. After removal of 4 bases from V and 4 bases from J, the junction contained 5 bases not matched to a gene.